This T cell receptor beta chain emerged from a study of T cells after yellow fever vaccination. Study context: Low-cell-number fractions were prepared with SMART-Seq v4 Ultra Low Input. The study, taken as a whole, reports: Just a small share of clonotypes turned up in the CD4 compartment as well as the CD8 compartment.

This clonotype has ten or more counts. What it binds is not known. They built TCR cDNA with 5'RACE template switching, a step that put in a universal primer site and UMIs. TCRdb re-analysed the 5' RACE reads in MiXCR, keeping a single row per CDR3 protein. The sample gives 150,000 to 200,000 distinct CDR3 sequences, 6.2% of which show up once; 2.9% is in the top ten. Source: CD4+ T cells sorted from PBMCs, taken on the day of the first yellow fever vaccination. This TCR came from a man younger than 35 who received the YFV17D yellow fever vaccine.

The CDR3 DNA reads TGTGCCAGCATCGTGGGGGGGCGATCGGTTGGCTACACCTTC. It codes for CASIVGGRSVGYTF. V gene TRBV6-5 combines with J gene TRBJ1-2; perhaps TRBD1 as D (6 bases). From germline, CDR1 is MNHEY and CDR2 SVGAGI. V gave up 7 bases and J gave up 7 bases, with 19 bases separating them. The CDR3 is 14 amino acids.